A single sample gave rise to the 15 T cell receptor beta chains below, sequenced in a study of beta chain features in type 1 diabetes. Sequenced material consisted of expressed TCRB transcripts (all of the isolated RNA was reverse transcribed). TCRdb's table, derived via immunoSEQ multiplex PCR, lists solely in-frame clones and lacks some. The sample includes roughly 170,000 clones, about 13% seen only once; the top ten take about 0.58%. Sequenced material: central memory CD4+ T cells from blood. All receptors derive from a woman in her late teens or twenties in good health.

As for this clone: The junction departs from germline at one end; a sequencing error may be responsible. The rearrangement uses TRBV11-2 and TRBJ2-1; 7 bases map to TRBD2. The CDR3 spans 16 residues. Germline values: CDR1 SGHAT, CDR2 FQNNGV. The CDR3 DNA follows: TGTGCCAGCAGCTTGGTGGCGGGAGTCTCCAACAATGAGCAGTTCTTC. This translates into CASSLVAGVSNNEQFF.

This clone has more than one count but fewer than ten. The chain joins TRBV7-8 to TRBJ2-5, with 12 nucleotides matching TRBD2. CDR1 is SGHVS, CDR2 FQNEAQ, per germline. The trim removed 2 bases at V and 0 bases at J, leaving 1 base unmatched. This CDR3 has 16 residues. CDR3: CASSLRTSGNQETQYF. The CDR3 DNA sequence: TGTGCCAGCAGCTTACGGACTAGCGGGAACCAAGAGACCCAGTACTTC.

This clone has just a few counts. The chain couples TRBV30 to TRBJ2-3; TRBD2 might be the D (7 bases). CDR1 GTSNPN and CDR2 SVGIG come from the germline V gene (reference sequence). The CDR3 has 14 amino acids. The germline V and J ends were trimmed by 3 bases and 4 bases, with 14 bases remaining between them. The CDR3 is CAWRGGGSPDTQYF. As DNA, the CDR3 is TGTGCCTGGAGGGGGGGCGGGAGCCCAGATACGCAGTATTTT.

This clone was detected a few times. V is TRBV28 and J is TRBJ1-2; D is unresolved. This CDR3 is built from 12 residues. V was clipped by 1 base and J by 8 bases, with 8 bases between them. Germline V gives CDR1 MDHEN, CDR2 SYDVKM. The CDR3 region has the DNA TGTGCCAGCAGTTTATCACAGAGAGGCTACACCTTC. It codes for CASSLSQRGYTF.

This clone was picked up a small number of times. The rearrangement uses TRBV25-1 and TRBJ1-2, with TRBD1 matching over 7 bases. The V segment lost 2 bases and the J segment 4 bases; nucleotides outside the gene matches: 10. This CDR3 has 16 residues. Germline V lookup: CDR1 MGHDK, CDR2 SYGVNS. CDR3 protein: CASSEGSGQVIYGYTF. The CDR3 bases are TGTGCCAGCAGTGAAGGGTCTGGACAGGTTATCTATGGCTACACCTTC.

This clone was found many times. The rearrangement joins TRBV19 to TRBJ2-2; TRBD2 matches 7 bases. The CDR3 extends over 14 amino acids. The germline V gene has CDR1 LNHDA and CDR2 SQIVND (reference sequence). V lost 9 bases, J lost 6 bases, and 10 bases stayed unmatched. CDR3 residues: CASGSRSGAGELFF. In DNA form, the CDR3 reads TGTGCCAGCGGGAGCAGAAGCGGGGCCGGGGAGCTGTTTTTT.

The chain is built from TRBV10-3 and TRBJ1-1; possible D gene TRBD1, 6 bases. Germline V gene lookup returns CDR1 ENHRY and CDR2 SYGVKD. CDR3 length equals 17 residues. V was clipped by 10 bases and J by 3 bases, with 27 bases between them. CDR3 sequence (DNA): TGTGCCACCTCCGGTTCGTTGAGGGGGGGGATGGACACTGAAGCTTTCTTT. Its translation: CATSGSLRGGMDTEAFF.

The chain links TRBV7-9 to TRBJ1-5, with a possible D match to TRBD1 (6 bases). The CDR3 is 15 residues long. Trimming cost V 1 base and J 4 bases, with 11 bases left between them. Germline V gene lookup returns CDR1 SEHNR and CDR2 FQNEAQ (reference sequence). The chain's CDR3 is CASSLGDTRNQPQHF. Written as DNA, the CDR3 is TGTGCCAGCAGCTTAGGGGACACAAGAAATCAGCCCCAGCATTTT.

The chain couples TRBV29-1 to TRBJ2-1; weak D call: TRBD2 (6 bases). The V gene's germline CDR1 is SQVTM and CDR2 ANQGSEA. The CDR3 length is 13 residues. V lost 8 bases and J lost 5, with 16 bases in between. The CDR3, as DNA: TGCAGCACTCGCCGGGGGTCGGACAATGAGCAGTTCTTC. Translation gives CSTRRGSDNEQFF.

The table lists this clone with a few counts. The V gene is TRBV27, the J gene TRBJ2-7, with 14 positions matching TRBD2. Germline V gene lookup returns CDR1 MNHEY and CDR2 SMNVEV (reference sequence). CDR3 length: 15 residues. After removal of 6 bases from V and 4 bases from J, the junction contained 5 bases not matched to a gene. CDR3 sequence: CASRRLAGGGYEQYF. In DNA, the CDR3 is TGTGCCAGCAGGAGACTAGCGGGAGGGGGTTACGAGCAGTACTTC.

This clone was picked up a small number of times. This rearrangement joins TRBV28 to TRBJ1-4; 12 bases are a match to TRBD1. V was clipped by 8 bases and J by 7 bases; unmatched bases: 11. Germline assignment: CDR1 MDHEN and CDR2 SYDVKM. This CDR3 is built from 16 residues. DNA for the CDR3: TGTGCCAGCCTATCCCCGGGACAGGGGGCTCGTGAAAAACTGTTTTTT. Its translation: CASLSPGQGAREKLFF. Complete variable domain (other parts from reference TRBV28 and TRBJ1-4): DVKVTQSSRYLVKRTGEKVFLECVQDMDHENMFWYRQDPGLGLRLIYFSYDVKMKEKGDIPEGYSVSREKKERFSLILESASTNQTSMYLCASLSPGQGAREKLFFGSGTQLSVL.

CDR3 nucleotide sequence: TGTGCCAGCAGCGGACTAGCGGGAGTGTACGAGACCCAGTACTTC. This translates into CASSGLAGVYETQYF. The J gene is TRBJ2-5, the V gene TRBV6-1; 13 bases agree with TRBD2. The germline CDR1 and CDR2 sequences are MNHNS and SASEGT. The junction had 6 bases not matched to a gene; V was cut back by 6 bases and J by 5 bases. This CDR3 has 15 residues.

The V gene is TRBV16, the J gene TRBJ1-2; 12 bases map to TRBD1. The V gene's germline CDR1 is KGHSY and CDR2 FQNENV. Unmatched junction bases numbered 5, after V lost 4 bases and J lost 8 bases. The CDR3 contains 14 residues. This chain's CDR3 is CASSPWDRGHGYTF. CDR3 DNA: TGTGCCAGCAGCCCCTGGGACAGGGGGCACGGCTACACCTTC.

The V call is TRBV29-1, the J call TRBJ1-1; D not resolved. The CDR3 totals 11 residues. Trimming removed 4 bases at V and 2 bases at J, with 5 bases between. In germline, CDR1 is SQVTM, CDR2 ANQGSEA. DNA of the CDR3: TGCAGCGTTGGGAGAAACACTGAAGCTTTCTTT. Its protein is CSVGRNTEAFF.

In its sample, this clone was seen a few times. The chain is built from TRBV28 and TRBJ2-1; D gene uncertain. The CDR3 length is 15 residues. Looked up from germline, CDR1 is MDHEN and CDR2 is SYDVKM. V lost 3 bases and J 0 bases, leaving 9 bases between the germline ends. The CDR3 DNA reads TGTGCCAGCAGTTTCAACTACTTCTCCTACAATGAGCAGTTCTTC. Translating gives CASSFNYFSYNEQFF.